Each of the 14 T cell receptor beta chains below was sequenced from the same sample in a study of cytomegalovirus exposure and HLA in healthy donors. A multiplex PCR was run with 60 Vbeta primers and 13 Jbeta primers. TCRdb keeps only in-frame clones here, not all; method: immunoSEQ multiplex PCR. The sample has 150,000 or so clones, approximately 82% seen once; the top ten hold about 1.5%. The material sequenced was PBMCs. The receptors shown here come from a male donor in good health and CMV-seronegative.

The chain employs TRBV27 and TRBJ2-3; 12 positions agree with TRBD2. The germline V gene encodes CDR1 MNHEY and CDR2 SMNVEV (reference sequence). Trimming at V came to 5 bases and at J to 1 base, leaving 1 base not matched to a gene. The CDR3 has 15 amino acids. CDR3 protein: CASSRLAGGTDTQYF. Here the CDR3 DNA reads TGTGCCAGCAGTAGACTAGCGGGAGGCACAGATACGCAGTATTTT.

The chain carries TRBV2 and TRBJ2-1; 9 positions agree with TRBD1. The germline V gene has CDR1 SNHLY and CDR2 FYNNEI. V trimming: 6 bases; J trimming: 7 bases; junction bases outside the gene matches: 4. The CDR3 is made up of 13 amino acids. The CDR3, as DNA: TGTGCCAGCAGAGCCGGACAGGGGAATGAGCAGTTCTTC. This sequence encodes CASRAGQGNEQFF.

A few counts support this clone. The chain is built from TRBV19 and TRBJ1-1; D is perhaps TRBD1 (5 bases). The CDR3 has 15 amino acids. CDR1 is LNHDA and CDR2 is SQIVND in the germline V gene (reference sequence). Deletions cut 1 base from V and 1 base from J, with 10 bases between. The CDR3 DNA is TGTGCCAGTAGTATAGGGGGGGGGAAGAACACTGAAGCTTTCTTT. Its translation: CASSIGGGKNTEAFF.

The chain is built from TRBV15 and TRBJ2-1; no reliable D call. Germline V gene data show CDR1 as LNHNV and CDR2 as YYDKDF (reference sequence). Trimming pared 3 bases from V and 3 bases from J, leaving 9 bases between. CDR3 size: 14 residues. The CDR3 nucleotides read TGTGCCACCAGCAGGCACCCGAGCTACAATGAGCAGTTCTTC. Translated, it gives CATSRHPSYNEQFF.

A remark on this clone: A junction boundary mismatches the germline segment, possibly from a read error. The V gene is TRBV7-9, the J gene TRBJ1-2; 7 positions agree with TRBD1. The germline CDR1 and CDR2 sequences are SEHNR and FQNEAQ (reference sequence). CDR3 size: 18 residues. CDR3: CSSSLAMLRQGVPYGYTF. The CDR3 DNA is TGTTCCAGCAGCTTAGCTATGTTACGGCAGGGGGTCCCCTATGGCTACACCTTC.

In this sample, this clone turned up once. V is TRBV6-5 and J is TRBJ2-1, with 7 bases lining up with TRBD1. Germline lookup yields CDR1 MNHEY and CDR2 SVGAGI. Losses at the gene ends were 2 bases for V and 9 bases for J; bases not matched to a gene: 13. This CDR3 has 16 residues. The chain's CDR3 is CASSYPTGASSGEQFF. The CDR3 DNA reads TGTGCCAGCAGTTACCCAACAGGGGCCTCCAGCGGTGAGCAGTTCTTC.

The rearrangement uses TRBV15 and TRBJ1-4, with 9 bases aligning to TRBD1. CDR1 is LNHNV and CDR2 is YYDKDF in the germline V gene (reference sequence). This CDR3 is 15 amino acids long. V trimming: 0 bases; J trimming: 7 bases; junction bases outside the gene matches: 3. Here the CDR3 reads CATSRDWGQGEKLFF. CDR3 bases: TGTGCCACCAGCAGAGATTGGGGACAGGGTGAAAAACTGTTTTTT.

The CDR3 loop is CASSLNQTDHYGYTF. The CDR3 DNA is TGTGCCAGCAGCTTAAACCAGACAGATCACTATGGCTACACCTTC. This sequence joins TRBV7-6 and TRBJ1-2; D possibly corresponds to TRBD1 (5 bases). The CDR3 is made up of 15 amino acids. Germline values: CDR1 SGHVS, CDR2 FNYEAQ. V shed 2 bases and J shed 3 bases, with 13 bases lying between them.

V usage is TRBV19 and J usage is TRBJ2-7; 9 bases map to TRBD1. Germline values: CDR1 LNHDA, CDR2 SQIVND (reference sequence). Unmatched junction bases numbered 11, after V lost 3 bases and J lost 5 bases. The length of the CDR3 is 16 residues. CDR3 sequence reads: CASSILAGTGSNEQYF. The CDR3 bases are TGTGCCAGTAGTATCCTCGCCGGGACAGGGAGCAACGAGCAGTACTTC.

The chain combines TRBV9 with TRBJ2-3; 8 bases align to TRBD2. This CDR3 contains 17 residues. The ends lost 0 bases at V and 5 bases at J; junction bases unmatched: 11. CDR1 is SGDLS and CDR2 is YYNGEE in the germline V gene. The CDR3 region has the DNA TGTGCCAGCAGCGTAGATCTAACGGGGGGGCGTAAAGATACGCAGTATTTT. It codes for CASSVDLTGGRKDTQYF.

The CDR3 coding sequence is TGTGCCAGTACGACCCCCCCGGCAGCGGTAGGCTCCTATGGCTACACCTTC. This gives the protein CASTTPPAAVGSYGYTF. This chain links TRBV19 with TRBJ1-2; D unclear. This CDR3 contains 17 residues. V lost 7 bases to trimming and J lost 4 bases, with 25 bases between them. Germline loops: CDR1 LNHDA, CDR2 SQIVND (reference sequence).

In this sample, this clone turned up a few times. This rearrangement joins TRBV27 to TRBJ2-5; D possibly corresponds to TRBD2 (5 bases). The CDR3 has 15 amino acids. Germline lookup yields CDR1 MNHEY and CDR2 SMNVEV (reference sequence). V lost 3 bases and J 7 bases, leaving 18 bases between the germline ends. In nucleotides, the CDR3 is TGTGCCAGCAGTTTTCTAGCTGCCGGTGTTTGGACCCAGTACTTC. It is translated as CASSFLAAGVWTQYF.

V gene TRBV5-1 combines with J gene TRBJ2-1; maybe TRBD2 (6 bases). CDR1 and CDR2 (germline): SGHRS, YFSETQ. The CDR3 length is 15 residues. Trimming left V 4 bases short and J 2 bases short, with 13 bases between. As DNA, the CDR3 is TGCGCCAGCAGCCACGTGGAGGGCCCCTACAATGAGCAGTTCTTC. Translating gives CASSHVEGPYNEQFF.

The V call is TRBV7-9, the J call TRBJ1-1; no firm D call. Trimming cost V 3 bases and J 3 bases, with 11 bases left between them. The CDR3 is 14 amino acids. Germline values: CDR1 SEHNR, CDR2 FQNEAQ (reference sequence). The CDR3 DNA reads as TGTGCCAGCAGCTTCGAGGGTAAGGACACTGAAGCTTTCTTT. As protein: CASSFEGKDTEAFF.